A selection of T cell receptor beta chains follows, all from one sample in a study of long-term antiretroviral therapy in people with HIV. The data were produced by immunoSEQ multiplex PCR, yet TCRdb's version contains in-frame clones alone and is incomplete. The repertoire has around 9,600 clones, around 77% of them found once; the top ten carry roughly 14%. Sequenced material: unsorted PBMCs, taken 0.4 years before starting antiretroviral therapy. Every receptor here comes from a man aged 30 to 45 with HIV. CDR3s include the opening cysteine and the closing phenylalanine or tryptophan. The D gene is left open where the match is weak. Part of the rows lack a size; the others show once, few, many or a class for expanded clones.

V,size,D,J,DNA,CDR3
TRBV5-1,NA,NA,TRBJ1-1,TGCGCCAGCAGCTTCAGACAGGTCGCGGACACTGAAGCTTTCTTT,CASSFRQVADTEAFF
TRBV7-3,NA,NA,TRBJ2-2,TGTGCCAGCAGCTTATCACCAGCCGCTAGGGCGAACACCGGGGAGCTGTTTTTT,CASSLSPAARANTGELFF
TRBV30,NA,NA,TRBJ1-6,TGTGCCTGGAGTTTGGATTCACCCCTCCACTTT,CAWSLDSPLHF
TRBV5-1,NA,NA,TRBJ2-1,TGCGCCAGCAGCTTGGCGCGCAACTCCTACAATGAGCAGTTCTTC,CASSLARNSYNEQFF
TRBV7-9,NA,TRBD1,TRBJ1-1,TGTGCCAGCAGCTTAGTGACAGGGGGCGGTCACACTGAAGCTTTCTTT,CASSLVTGGGHTEAFF
TRBV19,NA,NA,TRBJ1-2,TGTGCCAGTAGTATAACCCCAGGGGATGGCTACACCTTC,CASSITPGDGYTF
TRBV5-1,NA,TRBD1,TRBJ2-7,TGCGCCAGCGGGGGACAGGGGGCCTACGAGCAGTACTTC,CASGGQGAYEQYF
TRBV9,NA,NA,TRBJ1-5,TGTGCCAGCAGCGTAGGTGGGGCAAGCAATCAGCCCCAGCATTTT,CASSVGGASNQPQHF
TRBV27,NA,TRBD1,TRBJ1-2,TGTGCCAGCAGTTTCCACGGGACAGGGGGCTTCACCTTC,CASSFHGTGGFTF
TRBV12-1,few,NA,TRBJ1-5,TGTGCCAGACTCAGGGGCTCGGGGCCCCAGCATTTT,CARLRGSGPQHF
TRBV9,once,TRBD1,TRBJ2-2,TGTGCCAGCAGCGTAAGGGAGACAGGGACCGGGGAGCTGTTTTTT,CASSVRETGTGELFF
TRBV6-5,NA,NA,TRBJ1-5,TGTGCCACCAAACTACAGGGCAGGGGCAATCAGCCCCAGCATTTT,CATKLQGRGNQPQHF
TRBV19,medium-sized,NA,TRBJ2-7,TGTGCCAGTAGTATTCTGGGGACATCCTTCGAGCAGTACTTC,CASSILGTSFEQYF
TRBV5-1,NA,NA,TRBJ2-7,TGCGCCAGCAGCTTAGGAGTCGGGACGGCTTCCTACGAGCAGTACTTC,CASSLGVGTASYEQYF
TRBV6-1,once,NA,TRBJ1-5,TGTGCCAGCAGTGAAGGGGTTCCCAATCAGCCCCAGCATTTT,CASSEGVPNQPQHF
TRBV19,NA,NA,TRBJ2-7,TGTGCCAGTAGTACCCGGACGGACCCGACCTACGAGCAGTACTTC,CASSTRTDPTYEQYF
TRBV7-7,NA,NA,TRBJ2-2,TGTGCTAGCAGCTTAGGGAACACCGGGGAGCTGTTTTTT,CASSLGNTGELFF
TRBV27,NA,TRBD2,TRBJ2-7,TGTGCCAGCAACATAGGGACTAGCGGGAGTTACGAGCAGTACTTC,CASNIGTSGSYEQYF
TRBV27,NA,TRBD1,TRBJ1-2,TGTGCCAGCAGTTCGAGGGGGCGTAACTATGGCTACACCTTC,CASSSRGRNYGYTF
TRBV27,NA,NA,TRBJ1-2,TGTGCCAGCAGTTTGGGAAACTATGGCTACACCTTC,CASSLGNYGYTF
TRBV29-1,NA,NA,TRBJ1-1,TGCAGCGTTGACAAGGGGGGGAAGACGAACACTGAAGCTTTCTTT,CSVDKGGKTNTEAFF
TRBV27,NA,NA,TRBJ1-1,TGTGCCAGCAGTTCCTTATCCGGAGTACCAGCTTTCTTT,CASSSLSGVPAFF
TRBV9,NA,TRBD1,TRBJ1-4,TGTGCCAGCAGCGGAACAGGGGGCACTAATGAAAAACTGTTTTTT,CASSGTGGTNEKLFF
TRBV2,few,NA,TRBJ1-5,TGTGCCAGCGCTCCCGGCGGAATTTATGCGCTGCCCCAGCATTTT,CASAPGGIYALPQHF
TRBV25-1,NA,NA,TRBJ2-7,TGTGCCAGCAGTTCAACCCGGGACGGAAGATCCTACGAGCAGTACTTC,CASSSTRDGRSYEQYF
TRBV6-6,NA,TRBD1,TRBJ1-4,TGTGCCAGCAGTTTCGGGACAGGGACAACTAATGAAAAACTGTTTTTT,CASSFGTGTTNEKLFF
TRBV21-1,NA,NA,TRBJ1-5,TGTGCCAGCACCAAGGGGGGAGACAGGGGGGTTAGCAATCAGCCCCAGCATTTT,CASTKGGDRGVSNQPQHF
TRBV7-6,NA,NA,TRBJ2-7,TGTGCCAGCAGCCCCACCCCAAGCGAGCAGTACTTC,CASSPTPSEQYF
TRBV5-6,medium-sized,NA,TRBJ2-7,TGTGCCAGCAGCTTGTGGGTTGTCGGGGACGAGCAGTACTTC,CASSLWVVGDEQYF
TRBV19,NA,NA,TRBJ2-2,TGTGCCAGTAGTATCGGGGCAGCCAACACCGGGGAGCTGTTTTTT,CASSIGAANTGELFF
TRBV5-5,NA,NA,TRBJ2-2,TGTGCCAGCAGCTTCGGGGACCCGAACACCGGGGAGCTGTTTTTT,CASSFGDPNTGELFF
TRBV27,NA,TRBD2,TRBJ2-7,TGTGCCAGCAGTTACACTAGCGGGAGTGCTAACGAGCAGTACTTC,CASSYTSGSANEQYF
TRBV30,NA,NA,TRBJ1-5,TGTGCCTGGAACGCCGGGACTAATCAGCCCCAGCATTTT,CAWNAGTNQPQHF
TRBV12-5,NA,TRBD2,TRBJ2-2,TGTGCTAGTGGTTTGACCCTTGGGGGGGTCACCGGGGAGCTGTTTTTT,CASGLTLGGVTGELFF
TRBV4-2,few,NA,TRBJ2-7,TGTGCCAGCAGCAAACCGGGCCAAAGTTCTTACGAGCAGTACTTC,CASSKPGQSSYEQYF
TRBV9,NA,NA,TRBJ2-1,TGTGCCAGCAGGGGAGGCCCTCTTGGCGATGAGCAGTTCTTC,CASRGGPLGDEQFF
TRBV19,few,TRBD2,TRBJ2-1,TGTGCCAGTAGGTCGGGAGGGAACTACAATGAGCAGTTCTTC,CASRSGGNYNEQFF
TRBV6-4,NA,TRBD2,TRBJ2-3,TGTGCCAGCAGTGATAGCGGGGGGGCCACAGATACGCAGTATTTT,CASSDSGGATDTQYF
TRBV4-3,NA,NA,TRBJ2-1,TGCGCCAGCAGCCAAGATGTTAGCGGAATCCCCTCCTACAATGAGCAGTTCTTC,CASSQDVSGIPSYNEQFF
TRBV27,NA,TRBD1,TRBJ1-6,TGTGCCAGCAGTAGGATTTTTACTCGGACAGGTGATTCACCCCTCCACTTT,CASSRIFTRTGDSPLHF
TRBV7-3,NA,NA,TRBJ2-3,TGTGCCAGCAGCTTAAGTCCGGGCACAGATACGCAGTATTTT,CASSLSPGTDTQYF
TRBV7-9,NA,TRBD2,TRBJ2-1,TGTGCCAGCAGCCCCCCACCTAGCGGGGGTAGTGAGCAGTTCTTC,CASSPPPSGGSEQFF
TRBV19,NA,TRBD1,TRBJ1-5,TGTGCCAGTAGTACTTCCTCAGGGGGCAGGGCGGCCCAGCATTTT,CASSTSSGGRAAQHF
TRBV9,NA,TRBD1,TRBJ2-7,TGTGCCAGCGGAACAGGGGGCTACGAGCAGTACTTC,CASGTGGYEQYF
TRBV19,NA,NA,TRBJ1-2,TGTGCCAGTAGTCTACAGAAGAACTATGGCTACACCTTC,CASSLQKNYGYTF
TRBV9,few,NA,TRBJ2-7,TGTGCCAGCAGCGTAGGAGGGTTCTCCTACGAGCAGTACTTC,CASSVGGFSYEQYF
TRBV2,medium-sized,NA,TRBJ2-1,TGTGCCAGCAGTGAGGGGTGGAATTCCTACAATGAGCAGTTCTTC,CASSEGWNSYNEQFF
TRBV11-2,NA,NA,TRBJ2-2,TGTGCCAGCAGCTCCTGGACAACGAACACCGGGGAGCTGTTTTTT,CASSSWTTNTGELFF
TRBV6-6,NA,NA,TRBJ2-7,TGTGCCAGCCGTGGTACACCTACCTACGAGCAGTACTTC,CASRGTPTYEQYF
TRBV7-8,once,TRBD2,TRBJ2-7,TGTGCCAGCATCAGGAGGGCGGGAGGGCCCCACGAGCAGTACTTC,CASIRRAGGPHEQYF